This TCR beta chain is drawn from a study of CD8 T cells in Susac syndrome. Study findings and constraints: In its TCR sequencing and HLA analysis, the study acknowledged that the number of individuals was relatively small.

Concerning this clonotype itself: Its antigen is undetermined.

Sequencing of TCR beta covered CD8+ and CD4+ T cells obtained from blood. After extraction with the RNeasy kit, about 0.5 to 1 ug of the RNA was reverse transcribed using random hexamers. TCRdb recomputed calls from the immunoSEQ multiplex PCR reads with MiXCR, one row per CDR3 protein. The profile covers about 200,000 distinct CDR3 sequences, with about 94% appearing a single time and roughly 0.13% taken by the ten largest. The sample was CD8+ T cells from PBMCs. The clonotype comes from a human donor with multiple sclerosis.

The CDR3 sequence: CASRWTSGDHEQYF. The CDR3 DNA is TGTGCCAGCAGATGGACTAGCGGGGACCACGAGCAGTACTTC. The chain links TRBV6-2 or TRBV6-3 to TRBJ2-7, with TRBD2 matching 12 bases. After removal of 6 bases from V and 5 bases from J, the junction contained 5 bases not matched to a gene. From germline, CDR1 is MNHEY and CDR2 SVGEGT. The CDR3 runs to 14 residues.